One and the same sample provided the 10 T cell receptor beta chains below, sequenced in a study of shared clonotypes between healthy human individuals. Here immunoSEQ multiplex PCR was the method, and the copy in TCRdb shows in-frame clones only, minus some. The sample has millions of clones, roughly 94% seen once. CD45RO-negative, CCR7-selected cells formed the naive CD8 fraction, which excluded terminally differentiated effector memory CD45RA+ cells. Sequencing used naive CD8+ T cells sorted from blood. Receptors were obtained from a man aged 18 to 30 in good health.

The CDR3 here is CASSSSGGPLSTDTQYF. DNA for the CDR3: TGTGCCAGCAGCTCCTCCGGGGGGCCCCTGAGCACAGATACGCAGTATTTT. The chain uses TRBV5-4 and TRBJ2-3; tentative D call: TRBD2 (7 bases). The CDR3 runs 17 residues. Germline V gene sequence: CDR1 SGHNT, CDR2 YYREEE (reference sequence). The V and J ends lost 3 bases and 0 bases respectively, with 17 bases between them. Full variable domain (rest looked up from reference TRBV5-4 and TRBJ2-3): ETGVTQSPTHLIKTRGQQVTLRCSSQSGHNTVSWYQQALGQGPQFIFQYYREEENGRGNFPPRFSGLQFPNYSSELNVNALELDDSALYLCASSSSGGPLSTDTQYFGPGTRLTVL.

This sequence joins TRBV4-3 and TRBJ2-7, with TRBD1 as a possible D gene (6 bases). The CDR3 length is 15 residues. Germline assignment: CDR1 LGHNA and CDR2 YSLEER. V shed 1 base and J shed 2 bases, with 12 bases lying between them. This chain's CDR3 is CASSQGDTHTYEQYF. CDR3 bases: TGCGCCAGCAGCCAAGGGGACACCCATACCTACGAGCAGTACTTC.

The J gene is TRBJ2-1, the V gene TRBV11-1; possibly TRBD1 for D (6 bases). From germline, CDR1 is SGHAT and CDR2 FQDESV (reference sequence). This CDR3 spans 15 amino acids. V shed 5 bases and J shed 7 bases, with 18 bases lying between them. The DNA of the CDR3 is TGTGCCAGCAGCCCTACCTGGGACAATGAGAATGAGCAGTTCTTC. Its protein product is CASSPTWDNENEQFF.

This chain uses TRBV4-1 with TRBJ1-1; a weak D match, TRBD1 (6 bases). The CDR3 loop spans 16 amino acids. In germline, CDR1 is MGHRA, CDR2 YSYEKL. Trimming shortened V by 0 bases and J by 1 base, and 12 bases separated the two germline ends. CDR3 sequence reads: CASSQDPGGANTEAFF. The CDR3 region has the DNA TGCGCCAGCAGCCAAGATCCCGGGGGCGCGAACACTGAAGCTTTCTTT.

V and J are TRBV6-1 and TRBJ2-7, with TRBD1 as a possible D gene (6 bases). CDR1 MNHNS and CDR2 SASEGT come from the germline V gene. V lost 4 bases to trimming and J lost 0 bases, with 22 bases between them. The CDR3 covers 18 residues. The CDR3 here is CASSAPGQKAASSYEQYF. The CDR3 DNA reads TGTGCCAGCAGTGCCCCGGGACAAAAGGCCGCGAGCTCCTACGAGCAGTACTTC.

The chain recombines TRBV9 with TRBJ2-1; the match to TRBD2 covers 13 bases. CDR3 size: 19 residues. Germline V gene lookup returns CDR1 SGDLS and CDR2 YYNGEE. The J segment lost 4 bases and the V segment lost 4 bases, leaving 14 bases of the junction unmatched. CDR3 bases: TGTGCCAGCAGCCCAGGGGGACTAGCGGGGACAACCCTTTACAATGAGCAGTTCTTC. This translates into CASSPGGLAGTTLYNEQFF.

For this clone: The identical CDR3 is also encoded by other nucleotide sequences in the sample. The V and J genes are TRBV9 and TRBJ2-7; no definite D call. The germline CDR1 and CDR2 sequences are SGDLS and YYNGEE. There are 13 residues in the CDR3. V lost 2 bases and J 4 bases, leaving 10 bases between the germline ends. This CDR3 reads CASSVGLAYEQYF. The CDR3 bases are TGTGCCAGCAGCGTTGGCCTGGCTTACGAGCAGTACTTC.

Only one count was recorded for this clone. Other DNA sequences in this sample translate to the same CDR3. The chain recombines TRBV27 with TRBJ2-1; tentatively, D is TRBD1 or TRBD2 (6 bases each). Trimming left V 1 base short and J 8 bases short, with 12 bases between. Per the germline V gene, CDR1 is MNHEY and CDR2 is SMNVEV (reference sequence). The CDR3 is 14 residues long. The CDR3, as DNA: TGTGCCAGCAGTTTATTGGGGGGCGGGGATGAGCAGTTCTTC. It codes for CASSLLGGGDEQFF.

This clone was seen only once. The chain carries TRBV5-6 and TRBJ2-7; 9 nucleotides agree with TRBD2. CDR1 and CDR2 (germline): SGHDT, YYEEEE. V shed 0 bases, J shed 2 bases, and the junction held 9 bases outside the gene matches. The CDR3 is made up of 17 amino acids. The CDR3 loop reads CASSLEGPSGVPYEQYF. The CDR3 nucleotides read TGTGCCAGCAGCTTGGAGGGGCCTAGCGGGGTTCCCTACGAGCAGTACTTC.

Written as DNA, the CDR3 is TGTGCCTGGGCTAGACCGTGGGTGGGAGCGGGGTCAGATACGCAGTATTTT. Amino acid sequence: CAWARPWVGAGSDTQYF. The chain uses TRBV30 and TRBJ2-3; 7 nucleotides align to TRBD2. CDR3 size: 17 residues. The J segment lost 4 bases and the V segment lost 5 bases, leaving 18 bases of the junction unmatched. Germline V gene data show CDR1 as GTSNPN and CDR2 as SVGIG (reference sequence).